This TCR beta chain stems from a study of T cells after posttransplantation cyclophosphamide. Regarding the study as a whole: Later post-transplant blood repertoires were often dominated by donor CD8+ memory clones. After PTCy, TRB diversity resembled that of CNI/methotrexate controls. Skin or GI-infiltrating T cells shared few TRB sequences with blood.

Data came from immunoSEQ multiplex PCR; TCRdb stores just in-frame clones and leaves some out. The table lists approximately 11,000 clones, with no singletons. A marrow graft followed busulfan-fludarabine conditioning, with cyclophosphamide on days +3 and +4. This clone counts as medium-sized (0.01 to 0.1%). The antigen is unknown. V lost 1 base and J lost 7, with 11 bases in between. The CDR3 has 13 amino acids. Germline V CDR1 and CDR2: SGHTA, FQGNSA. This clonotype originated in a female patient aged 40 to 50 who received an allogeneic stem cell transplant from a related donor, was CMV-positive, and had no GVHD. Some T cells may trace back to the graft donor. V usage is TRBV7-2 and J usage is TRBJ2-7, with D possibly matching TRBD2 (5 bases). This specimen was PBMCs, taken after allogeneic stem cell transplant with posttransplant cyclophosphamide. CDR3 sequence reads: CASSLGGTGEQYF. Here the CDR3 DNA reads TGTGCCAGCAGCTTAGGAGGAACGGGAGAGCAGTACTTC.